Listed below are T cell receptor beta chains from one sample, sequenced in a study of identical twins. TCRdb redid the calling of the 5' RACE reads with MiXCR, one entry per CDR3 protein. Counted here are fewer than 900,000 distinct CDR3 sequences, approximately 22% occurring once; the ten biggest clones make up around 4.4%. The sample also formed part of further work on T cells expressing NK-cell markers.

Sequenced input: PBMCs. Receptors were obtained from a woman aged 18 to 35 in good health. CDR3s include the opening cysteine and the closing phenylalanine or tryptophan. Each record gives: V gene, D gene, clone size, J gene, CDR3 protein, CDR3 DNA. D genes are given only for firm matches. Not every row has a clone size; where given, it reads once, few, many or a size class.

TRBV7-8	-	few	TRBJ2-7	CASSSEVYTSRGKQYF	TGTGCCAGCAGCTCCGAAGTCTATACTAGTCGGGGAAAGCAGTACTTC
TRBV19	TRBD1	-	TRBJ2-5	CASKQGETQYF	TGTGCCAGTAAACAGGGGGAGACCCAGTACTTC
TRBV20-1	TRBD1	-	TRBJ2-7	CSARMWNRGQSYEQYF	TGCAGTGCTAGAATGTGGAACAGGGGGCAATCCTACGAGCAGTACTTC
TRBV5-1	-	few	TRBJ2-7	CASSTQIQDRRSFEQYF	TGCGCCAGCAGCACCCAAATTCAAGACAGGCGAAGCTTCGAGCAGTACTTC
TRBV20-1	-	few	TRBJ1-2	CSAREGDRGYTF	TGCAGTGCTAGAGAAGGTGATCGTGGCTACACCTTC
TRBV7-8	TRBD1	few	TRBJ1-1	CASSSRDRDTEAFF	TGTGCCAGCAGCTCTCGGGACAGGGACACTGAAGCTTTCTTT
TRBV7-9	TRBD1	once	TRBJ1-1	CASSRQGRAFF	TGTGCCAGCAGCCGACAGGGACGAGCTTTCTTT
TRBV18	TRBD2	few	TRBJ2-1	CASSPPLTSGDNEQFF	TGTGCCAGCTCACCCCCCTTGACTAGCGGGGACAATGAGCAGTTCTTC
TRBV10-3	-	many	TRBJ2-5	CAINNPEVETQYF	TGTGCCATCAATAACCCCGAGGTAGAGACCCAGTACTTC
TRBV20-1	-	few	TRBJ2-7	CSATPSPGQGF	TGCAGTGCTACCCCGTCCCCTGGGCAGGGCTTC
TRBV10-3	TRBD1	few	TRBJ2-7	CAISVTGTGNYEQYF	TGTGCCATCAGTGTCACCGGGACAGGGAACTACGAGCAGTACTTC
TRBV12-3/TRBV12-4	-	-	TRBJ1-2	CASSAGGGYGYTF	TGTGCCAGCAGTGCCGGGGGGGGGTATGGCTACACCTTC
TRBV12-3/TRBV12-4	-	many	TRBJ2-6	CASSFFGVLSGANVLTF	TGTGCCAGCAGTTTTTTTGGAGTTCTCTCTGGGGCCAACGTCCTGACTTTC
TRBV20-1	TRBD1	-	TRBJ2-3	CSASIQGADTQYF	TGCAGTGCTAGTATACAGGGGGCAGATACGCAGTATTTT
TRBV11-2	TRBD2	-	TRBJ2-7	CASSLLAGGEQYF	TGTGCCAGCAGCTTACTAGCGGGGGGGGAGCAGTACTTC
TRBV12-3/TRBV12-4	-	few	TRBJ1-2	CASSFRSSYGYTF	TGTGCCAGCAGTTTCCGGTCCTCCTATGGCTACACCTTC
TRBV20-1	-	few	TRBJ2-3	CSAREDFADTQYF	TGCAGTGCTAGAGAGGATTTTGCAGATACGCAGTATTTT
TRBV24-1	-	few	TRBJ1-2	CATSGNRDGYTF	TGTGCCACCAGTGGGAACAGGGACGGCTACACCTTC
TRBV20-1	TRBD2	many	TRBJ2-3	CSARDLVAGVWDTQYF	TGCAGTGCTAGAGATTTGGTAGCGGGGGTGTGGGATACGCAGTATTTT
TRBV6-2/TRBV6-3	-	-	TRBJ1-2	CASSRAKGYTF	TGTGCCAGCAGCCGTGCAAAGGGCTACACCTTC